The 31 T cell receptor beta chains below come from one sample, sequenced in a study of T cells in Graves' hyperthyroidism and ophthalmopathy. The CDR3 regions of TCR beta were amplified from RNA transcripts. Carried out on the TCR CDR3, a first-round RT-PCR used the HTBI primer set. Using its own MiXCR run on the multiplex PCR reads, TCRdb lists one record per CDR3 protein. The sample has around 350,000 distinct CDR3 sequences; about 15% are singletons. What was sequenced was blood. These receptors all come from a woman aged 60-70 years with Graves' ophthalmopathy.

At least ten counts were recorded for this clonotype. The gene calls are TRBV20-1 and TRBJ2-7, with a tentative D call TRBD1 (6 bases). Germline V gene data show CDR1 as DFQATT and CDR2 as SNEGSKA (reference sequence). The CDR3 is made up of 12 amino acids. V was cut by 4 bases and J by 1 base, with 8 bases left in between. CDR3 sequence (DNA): TGCAGTGCTAACAGGGTTTCCTACGAGCAGTACTTC. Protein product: CSANRVSYEQYF.

CDR3 in DNA: TGTGCCAGCAGTAAAACGCTCCGGCAGCATCCTGGAAACACCATATATTTT. Its translation is CASSKTLRQHPGNTIYF. The rearrangement links TRBV6-1 to TRBJ1-3; the D is unclear. CDR1 is MNHNS and CDR2 is SASEGT in the germline V gene. The CDR3 loop spans 17 amino acids. Trimming left V 5 bases short and J 2 bases short, with 19 bases between.

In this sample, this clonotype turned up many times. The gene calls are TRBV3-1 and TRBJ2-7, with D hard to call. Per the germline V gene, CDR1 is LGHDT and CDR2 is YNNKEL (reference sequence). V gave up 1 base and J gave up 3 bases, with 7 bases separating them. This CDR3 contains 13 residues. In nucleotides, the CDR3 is TGTGCCAGCAGCCAAGGACCCGGCTACGAGCAGTACTTC. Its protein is CASSQGPGYEQYF.

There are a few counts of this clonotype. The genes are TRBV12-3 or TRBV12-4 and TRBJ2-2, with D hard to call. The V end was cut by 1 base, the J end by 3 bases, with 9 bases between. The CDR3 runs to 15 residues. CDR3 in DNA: TGTGCCAGCAGTTTAGGGCCTCTTTACACCGGGGAGCTGTTTTTT. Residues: CASSLGPLYTGELFF.

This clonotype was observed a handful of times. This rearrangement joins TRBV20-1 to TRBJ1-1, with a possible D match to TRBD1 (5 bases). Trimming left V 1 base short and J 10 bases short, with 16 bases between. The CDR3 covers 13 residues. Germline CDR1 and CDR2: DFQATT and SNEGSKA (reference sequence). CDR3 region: CSARAVYERGAFF. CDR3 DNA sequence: TGCAGTGCTAGAGCGGTTTACGAGAGGGGAGCTTTCTTT.

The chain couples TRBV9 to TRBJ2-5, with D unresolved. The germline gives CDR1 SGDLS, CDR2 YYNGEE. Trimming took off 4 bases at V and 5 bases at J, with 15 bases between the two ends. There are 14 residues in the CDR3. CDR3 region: CASSPHDTGETQYF. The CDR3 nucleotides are TGTGCCAGCAGCCCTCACGACACCGGGGAGACCCAGTACTTC.

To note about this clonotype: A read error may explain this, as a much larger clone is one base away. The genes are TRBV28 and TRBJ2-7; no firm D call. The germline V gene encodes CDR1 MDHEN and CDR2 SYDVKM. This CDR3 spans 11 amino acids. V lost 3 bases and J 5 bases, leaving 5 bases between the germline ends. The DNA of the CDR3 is TGTGCCAGCAGTTTTTACGACGAGCAGTACTTC. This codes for CASSFYDEQYF.

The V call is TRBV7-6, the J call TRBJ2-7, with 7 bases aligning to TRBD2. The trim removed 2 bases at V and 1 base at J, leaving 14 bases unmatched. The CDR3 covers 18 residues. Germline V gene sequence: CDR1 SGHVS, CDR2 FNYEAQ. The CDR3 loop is CASSLRIWRQGGSYEQYF. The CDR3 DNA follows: TGTGCCAGCAGCTTAAGAATCTGGAGGCAGGGAGGGTCCTACGAGCAGTACTTC.

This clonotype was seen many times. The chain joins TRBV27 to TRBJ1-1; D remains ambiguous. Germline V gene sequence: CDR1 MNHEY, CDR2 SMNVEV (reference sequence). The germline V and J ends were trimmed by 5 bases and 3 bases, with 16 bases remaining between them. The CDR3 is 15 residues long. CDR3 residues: CASSPPRTEHTEAFF. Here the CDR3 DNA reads TGTGCCAGCAGTCCGCCAAGGACCGAGCACACTGAAGCTTTCTTT.

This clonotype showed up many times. The DNA for the CDR3 is TGTGCCAGCAGTGAAGCATCCCACGGGGAGCTGTTTTTT. It translates to CASSEASHGELFF. The rearrangement uses TRBV6-1 and TRBJ2-2; D is ambiguous. The length of the CDR3 is 13 residues. Germline V CDR1 and CDR2: MNHNS, SASEGT. V was trimmed by 0 bases and J by 7 bases, leaving 6 bases between them.

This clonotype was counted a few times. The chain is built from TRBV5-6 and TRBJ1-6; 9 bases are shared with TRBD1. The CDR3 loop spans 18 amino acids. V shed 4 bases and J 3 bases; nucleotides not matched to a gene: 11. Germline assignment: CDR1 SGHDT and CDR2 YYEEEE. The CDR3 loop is CASSPGTGRNFYNSPLHF. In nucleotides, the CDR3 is TGTGCCAGCAGCCCTGGGACAGGGAGGAATTTCTATAATTCACCCCTCCACTTT.

The CDR3 spells CASSQRQGASSYNSPLHF. The CDR3 bases are TGTGCCAGCAGCCAAAGACAGGGGGCTAGCTCCTATAATTCACCCCTCCACTTT. The V call is TRBV3-1, the J call TRBJ1-6, with 10 nucleotides matching TRBD1. The CDR3 sequence is 18 residues long. In germline, CDR1 is LGHDT, CDR2 YNNKEL (reference sequence). After removal of 2 bases from V and 0 bases from J, the junction contained 4 bases not matched to a gene.

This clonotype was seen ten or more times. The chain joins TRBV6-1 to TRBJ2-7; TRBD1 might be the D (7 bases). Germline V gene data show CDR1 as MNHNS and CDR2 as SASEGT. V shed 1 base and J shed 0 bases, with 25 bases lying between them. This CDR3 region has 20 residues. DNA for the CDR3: TGTGCCAGCAGTGAAGAGGGGGCAGGGCACGTTGCGGGATTCTCCTACGAGCAGTACTTC. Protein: CASSEEGAGHVAGFSYEQYF.

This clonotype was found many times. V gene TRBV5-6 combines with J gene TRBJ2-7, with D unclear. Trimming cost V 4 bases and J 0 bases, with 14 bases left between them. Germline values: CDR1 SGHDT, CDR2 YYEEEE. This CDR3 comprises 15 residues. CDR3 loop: CASSPRTRISYEQYF. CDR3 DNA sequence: TGTGCCAGCAGCCCAAGGACCAGGATCTCCTACGAGCAGTACTTC.

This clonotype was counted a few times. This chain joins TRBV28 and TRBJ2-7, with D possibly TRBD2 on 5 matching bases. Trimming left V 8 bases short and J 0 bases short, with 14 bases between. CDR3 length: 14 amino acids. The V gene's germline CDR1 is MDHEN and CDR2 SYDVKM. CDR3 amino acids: CASLGGTSSYEQYF. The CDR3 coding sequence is TGTGCCAGCCTCGGAGGAACTAGCTCCTACGAGCAGTACTTC.

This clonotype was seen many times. This CDR3 reads CATSRVVSGRSANEQFF. DNA for the CDR3: TGTGCCACCAGCAGAGTTGTCAGCGGGAGGTCCGCCAATGAGCAGTTCTTC. The chain links TRBV15 to TRBJ2-1, with 9 bases that match TRBD2. Germline V gene lookup returns CDR1 LNHNV and CDR2 YYDKDF (reference sequence). The V and J ends lost 1 base and 6 bases, in that order; junction bases with no gene match: 10. This CDR3 spans 17 amino acids.

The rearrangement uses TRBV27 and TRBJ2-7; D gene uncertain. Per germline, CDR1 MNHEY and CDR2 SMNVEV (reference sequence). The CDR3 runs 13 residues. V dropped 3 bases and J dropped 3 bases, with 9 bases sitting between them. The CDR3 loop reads CASSFAQFYEQYF. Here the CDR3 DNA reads TGTGCCAGCAGTTTTGCCCAGTTCTACGAGCAGTACTTC.

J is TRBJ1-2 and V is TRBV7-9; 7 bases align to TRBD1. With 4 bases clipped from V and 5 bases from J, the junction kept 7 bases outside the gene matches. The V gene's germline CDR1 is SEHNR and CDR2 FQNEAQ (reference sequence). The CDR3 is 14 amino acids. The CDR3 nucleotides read TGTGCCAGCAGCTCCGAAGGGGGCGGGTATGGCTACACCTTC. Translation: CASSSEGGGYGYTF.

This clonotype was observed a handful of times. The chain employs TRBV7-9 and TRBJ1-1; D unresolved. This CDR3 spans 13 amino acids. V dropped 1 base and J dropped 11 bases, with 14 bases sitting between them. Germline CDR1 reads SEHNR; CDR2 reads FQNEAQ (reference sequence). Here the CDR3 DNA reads TGTGCCAGCAGCTTAGGCTCCCCATTAGGTGCTTTCTTT. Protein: CASSLGSPLGAFF.

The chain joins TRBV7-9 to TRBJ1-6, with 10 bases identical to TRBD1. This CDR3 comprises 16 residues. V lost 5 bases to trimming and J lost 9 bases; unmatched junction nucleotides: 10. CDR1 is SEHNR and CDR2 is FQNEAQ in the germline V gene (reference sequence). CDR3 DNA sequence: TGTGCCAGCAGCCTACTGACAGGGGGCGGTAGTTCACCCCTCCACTTT. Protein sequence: CASSLLTGGGSSPLHF.

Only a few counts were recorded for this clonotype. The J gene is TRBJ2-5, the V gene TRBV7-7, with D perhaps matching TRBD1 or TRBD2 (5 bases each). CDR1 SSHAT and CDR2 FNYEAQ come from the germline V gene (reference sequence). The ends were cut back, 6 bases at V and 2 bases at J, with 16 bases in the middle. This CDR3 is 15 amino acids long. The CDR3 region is CASSSGHGVQETQYF. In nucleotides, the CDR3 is TGTGCCAGCAGTTCGGGGCATGGAGTGCAAGAGACCCAGTACTTC.

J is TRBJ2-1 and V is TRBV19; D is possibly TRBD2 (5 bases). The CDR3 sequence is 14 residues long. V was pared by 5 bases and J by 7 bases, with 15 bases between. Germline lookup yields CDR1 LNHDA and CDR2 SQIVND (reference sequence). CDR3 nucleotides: TGTGCCAGTAGTGTGAGTTCAGAGGGAAATGAGCAGTTCTTC. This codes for CASSVSSEGNEQFF.

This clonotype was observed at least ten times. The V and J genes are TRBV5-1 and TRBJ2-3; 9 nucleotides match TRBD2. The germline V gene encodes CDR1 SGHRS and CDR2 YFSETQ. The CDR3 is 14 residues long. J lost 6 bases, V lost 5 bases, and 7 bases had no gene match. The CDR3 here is CASSYSGSSDTQYF. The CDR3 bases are TGCGCCAGCAGTTATAGCGGGAGCTCCGATACGCAGTATTTT.

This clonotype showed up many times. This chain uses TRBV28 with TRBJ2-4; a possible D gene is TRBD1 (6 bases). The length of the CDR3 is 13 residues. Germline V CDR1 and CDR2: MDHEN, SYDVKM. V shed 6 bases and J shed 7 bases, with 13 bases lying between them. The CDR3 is CASSDTRGNIQYF. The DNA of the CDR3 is TGTGCCAGCAGCGACACCAGGGGTAACATTCAGTACTTC.

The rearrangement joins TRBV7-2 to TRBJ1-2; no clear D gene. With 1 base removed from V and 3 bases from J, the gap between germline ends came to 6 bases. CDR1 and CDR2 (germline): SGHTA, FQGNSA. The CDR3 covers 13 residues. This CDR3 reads CASSLGRDYGYTF. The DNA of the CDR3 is TGTGCCAGCAGCTTAGGGAGAGACTATGGCTACACCTTC.

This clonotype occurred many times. The CDR3 reads CASSPSRANEQYF. For the CDR3, the DNA is TGTGCCAGCTCACCCTCCCGGGCAAACGAGCAGTACTTC. The J gene is TRBJ2-7, the V gene TRBV18, with unresolved D. V lost 3 bases and J lost 5, with 11 bases in between. Germline V gives CDR1 KGHSH, CDR2 LQKENI. The length of the CDR3 is 13 residues.

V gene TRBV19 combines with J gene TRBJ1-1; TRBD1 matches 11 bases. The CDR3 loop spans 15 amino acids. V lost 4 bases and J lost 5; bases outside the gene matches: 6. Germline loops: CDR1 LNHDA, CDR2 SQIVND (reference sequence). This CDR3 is CASSNHGTGGTEAFF. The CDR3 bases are TGTGCCAGTAGTAACCACGGGACAGGGGGAACTGAAGCTTTCTTT.

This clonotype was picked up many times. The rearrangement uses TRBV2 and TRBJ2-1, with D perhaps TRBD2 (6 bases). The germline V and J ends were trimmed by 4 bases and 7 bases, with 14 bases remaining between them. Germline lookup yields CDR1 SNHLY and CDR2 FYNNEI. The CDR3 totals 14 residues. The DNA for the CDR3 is TGTGCCAGCAGTGCGACTAGTATGAGGAATGAGCAGTTCTTC. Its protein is CASSATSMRNEQFF.

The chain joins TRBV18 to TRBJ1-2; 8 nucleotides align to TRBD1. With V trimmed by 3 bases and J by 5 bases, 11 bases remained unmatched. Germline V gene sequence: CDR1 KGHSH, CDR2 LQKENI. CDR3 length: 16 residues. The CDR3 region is CASSPLAGTGMYGYTF. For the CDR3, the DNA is TGTGCCAGCTCACCTCTAGCAGGGACAGGAATGTATGGCTACACCTTC.

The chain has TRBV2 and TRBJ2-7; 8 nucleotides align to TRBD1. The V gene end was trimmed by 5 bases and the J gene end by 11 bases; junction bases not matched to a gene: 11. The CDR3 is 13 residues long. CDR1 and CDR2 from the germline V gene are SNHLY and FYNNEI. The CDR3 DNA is TGTGCCAGCAGTCCGGGACAGGCCCCCTTGGAGTACTTC. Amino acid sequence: CASSPGQAPLEYF.

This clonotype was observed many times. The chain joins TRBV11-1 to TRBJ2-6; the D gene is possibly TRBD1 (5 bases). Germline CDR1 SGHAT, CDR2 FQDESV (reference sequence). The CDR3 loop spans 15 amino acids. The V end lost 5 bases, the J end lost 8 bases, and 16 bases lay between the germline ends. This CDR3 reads CASSLYPLGPNVLTF. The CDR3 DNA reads TGTGCCAGCAGCCTCTACCCCTTGGGGCCCAACGTCCTGACTTTC.